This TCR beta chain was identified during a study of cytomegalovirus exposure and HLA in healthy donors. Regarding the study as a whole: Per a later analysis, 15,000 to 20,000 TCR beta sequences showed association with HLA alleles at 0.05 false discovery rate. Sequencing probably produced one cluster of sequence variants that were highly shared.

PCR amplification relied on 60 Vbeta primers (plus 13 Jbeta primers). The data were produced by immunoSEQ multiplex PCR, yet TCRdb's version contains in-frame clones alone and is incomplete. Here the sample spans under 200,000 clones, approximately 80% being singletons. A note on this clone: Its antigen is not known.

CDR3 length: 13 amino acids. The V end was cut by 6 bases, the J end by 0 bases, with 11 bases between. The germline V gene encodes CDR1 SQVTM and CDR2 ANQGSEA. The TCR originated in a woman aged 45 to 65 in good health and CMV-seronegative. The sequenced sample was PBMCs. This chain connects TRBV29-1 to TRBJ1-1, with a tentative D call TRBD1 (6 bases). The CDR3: CSVSRGLNTEAFF. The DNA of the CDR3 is TGCAGCGTATCCAGGGGCTTGAACACTGAAGCTTTCTTT.